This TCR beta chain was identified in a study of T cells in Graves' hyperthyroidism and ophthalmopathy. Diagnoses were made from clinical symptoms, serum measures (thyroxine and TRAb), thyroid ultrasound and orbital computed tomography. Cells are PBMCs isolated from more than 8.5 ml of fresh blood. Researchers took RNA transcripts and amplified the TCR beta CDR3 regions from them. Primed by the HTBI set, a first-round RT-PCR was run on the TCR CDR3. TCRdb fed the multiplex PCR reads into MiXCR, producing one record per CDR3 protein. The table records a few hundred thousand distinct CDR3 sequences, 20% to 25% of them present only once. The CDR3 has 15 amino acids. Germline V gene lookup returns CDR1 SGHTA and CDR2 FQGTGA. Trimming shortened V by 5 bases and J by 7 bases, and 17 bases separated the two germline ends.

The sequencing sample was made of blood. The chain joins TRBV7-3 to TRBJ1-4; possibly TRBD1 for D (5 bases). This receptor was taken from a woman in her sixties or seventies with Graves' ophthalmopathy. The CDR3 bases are TGTGCCAGCAGCACTAGGGGCGTACACGGTGAAAAACTGTTTTTT. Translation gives CASSTRGVHGEKLFF.